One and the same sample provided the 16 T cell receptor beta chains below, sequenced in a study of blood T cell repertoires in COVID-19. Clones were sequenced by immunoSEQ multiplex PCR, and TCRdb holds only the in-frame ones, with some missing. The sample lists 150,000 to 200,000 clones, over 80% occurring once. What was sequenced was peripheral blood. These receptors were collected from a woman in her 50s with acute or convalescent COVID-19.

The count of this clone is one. The CDR3 loop reads CASSSTRWSEQYF. In DNA, the CDR3 is TGTGCCAGCAGTTCTACACGTTGGAGCGAGCAGTACTTC. V gene TRBV27 combines with J gene TRBJ2-7; D gene uncertain. Trimming removed 4 bases from V and 6 bases from J, with 13 bases in between. Germline V gene data show CDR1 as MNHEY and CDR2 as SMNVEV (reference sequence). This CDR3 contains 13 residues.

The CDR3 sequence: CASGTGGEKAFF. CDR3 in DNA: TGTGCCAGCGGGACAGGGGGCGAAAAAGCTTTCTTT. The chain joins TRBV12-3 or TRBV12-4 to TRBJ1-1; TRBD1 matches 12 bases. V shed 8 bases and J 9 bases; nucleotides not matched to a gene: 4. The CDR3 runs to 12 residues.

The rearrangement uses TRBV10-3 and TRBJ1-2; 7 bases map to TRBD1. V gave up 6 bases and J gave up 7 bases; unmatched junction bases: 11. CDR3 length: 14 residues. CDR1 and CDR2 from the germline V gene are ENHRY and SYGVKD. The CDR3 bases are TGTGCCATCAGAAAAACAGGGGAAGGGTTTGGCTACACCTTC. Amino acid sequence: CAIRKTGEGFGYTF.

CDR3 in DNA: TGTGCCAGCAGCTCGCCTCTAGCGGTCCTCAGCACAGATACGCAGTATTTT. Its protein product is CASSSPLAVLSTDTQYF. This rearrangement joins TRBV7-2 to TRBJ2-3, with 7 bases aligning to TRBD2. V shed 4 bases and J 0 bases; nucleotides not matched to a gene: 10. Germline V gene data show CDR1 as SGHTA and CDR2 as FQGNSA. The CDR3 extends over 17 amino acids.

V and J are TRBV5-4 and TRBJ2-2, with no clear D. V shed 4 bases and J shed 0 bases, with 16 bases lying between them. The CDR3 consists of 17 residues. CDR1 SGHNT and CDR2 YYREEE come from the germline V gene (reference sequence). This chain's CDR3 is CASSRSHLAANTGELFF. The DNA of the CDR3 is TGTGCCAGCAGCAGATCCCACTTGGCGGCGAACACCGGGGAGCTGTTTTTT. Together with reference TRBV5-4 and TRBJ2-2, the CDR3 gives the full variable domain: ETGVTQSPTHLIKTRGQQVTLRCSSQSGHNTVSWYQQALGQGPQFIFQYYREEENGRGNFPPRFSGLQFPNYSSELNVNALELDDSALYLCASSRSHLAANTGELFFGEGSRLTVL.

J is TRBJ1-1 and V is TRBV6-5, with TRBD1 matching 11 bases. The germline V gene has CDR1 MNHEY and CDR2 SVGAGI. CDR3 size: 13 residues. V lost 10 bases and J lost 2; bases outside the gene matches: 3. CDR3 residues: CATGQGVNTEAFF. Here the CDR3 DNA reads TGTGCCACGGGACAGGGGGTAAACACTGAAGCTTTCTTT.

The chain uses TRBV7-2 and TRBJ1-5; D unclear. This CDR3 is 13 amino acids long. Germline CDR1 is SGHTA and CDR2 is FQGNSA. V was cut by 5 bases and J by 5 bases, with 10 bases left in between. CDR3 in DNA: TGTGCCAGCAGCGTACCAGGTGATCAGCCCCAGCATTTT. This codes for CASSVPGDQPQHF. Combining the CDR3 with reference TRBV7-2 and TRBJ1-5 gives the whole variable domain GAGVSQSPSNKVTEKGKDVELRCDPISGHTALYWYRQSLGQGLEFLIYFQGNSAPDKSGLPSDRFSAERTGGSVSTLTIQRTQQEDSAVYLCASSVPGDQPQHFGDGTRLSIL.

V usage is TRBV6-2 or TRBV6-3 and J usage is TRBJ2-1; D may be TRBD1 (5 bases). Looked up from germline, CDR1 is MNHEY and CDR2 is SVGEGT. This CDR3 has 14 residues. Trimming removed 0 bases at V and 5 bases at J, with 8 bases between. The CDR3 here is CASSYSLGDNEQFF. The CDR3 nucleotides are TGTGCCAGCAGTTACTCTTTAGGGGACAATGAGCAGTTCTTC.

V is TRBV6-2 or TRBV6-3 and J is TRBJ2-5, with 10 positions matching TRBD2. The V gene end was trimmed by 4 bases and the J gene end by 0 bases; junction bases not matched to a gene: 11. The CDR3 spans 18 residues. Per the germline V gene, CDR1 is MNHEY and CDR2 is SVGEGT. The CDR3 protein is CASSSIQRTSGNQETQYF. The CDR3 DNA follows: TGTGCCAGCAGTTCAATACAAAGGACTAGCGGTAACCAAGAGACCCAGTACTTC.

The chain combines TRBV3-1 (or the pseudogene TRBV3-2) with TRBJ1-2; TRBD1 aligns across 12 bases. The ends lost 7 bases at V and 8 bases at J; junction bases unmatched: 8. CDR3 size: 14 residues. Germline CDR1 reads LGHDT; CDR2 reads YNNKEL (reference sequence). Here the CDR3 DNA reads TGTGCCAGCACCTCGGGACAGGGGGCCTGGGGCTACACCTTC. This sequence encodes CASTSGQGAWGYTF.

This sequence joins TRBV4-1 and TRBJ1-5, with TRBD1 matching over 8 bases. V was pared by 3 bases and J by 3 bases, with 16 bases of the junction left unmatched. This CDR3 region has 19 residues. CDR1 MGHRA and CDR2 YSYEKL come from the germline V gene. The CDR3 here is CASSHTGDRSFYYNQPQHF. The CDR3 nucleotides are TGCGCCAGCAGCCATACGGGGGACAGGTCGTTCTATTACAATCAGCCCCAGCATTTT.

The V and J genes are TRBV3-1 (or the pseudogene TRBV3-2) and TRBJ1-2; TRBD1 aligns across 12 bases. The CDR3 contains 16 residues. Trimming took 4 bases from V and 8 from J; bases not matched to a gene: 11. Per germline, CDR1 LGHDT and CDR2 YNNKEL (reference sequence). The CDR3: CASSPPGTGGAGGYTF. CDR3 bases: TGTGCCAGCAGCCCGCCCGGGACAGGGGGCGCGGGAGGCTACACCTTC.

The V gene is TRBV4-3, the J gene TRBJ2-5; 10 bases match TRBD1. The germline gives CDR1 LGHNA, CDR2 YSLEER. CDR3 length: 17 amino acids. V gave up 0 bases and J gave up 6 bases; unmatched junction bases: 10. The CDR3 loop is CASSQDGGTGELQTQYF. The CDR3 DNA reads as TGCGCCAGCAGCCAAGATGGGGGGACAGGGGAATTGCAGACCCAGTACTTC.

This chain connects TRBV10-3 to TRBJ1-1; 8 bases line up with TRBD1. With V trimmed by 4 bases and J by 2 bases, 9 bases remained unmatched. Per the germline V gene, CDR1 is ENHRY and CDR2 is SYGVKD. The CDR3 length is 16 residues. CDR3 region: CAISVRQGAPNTEAFF. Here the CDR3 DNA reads TGTGCCATCAGTGTGCGGCAGGGGGCGCCTAACACTGAAGCTTTCTTT.

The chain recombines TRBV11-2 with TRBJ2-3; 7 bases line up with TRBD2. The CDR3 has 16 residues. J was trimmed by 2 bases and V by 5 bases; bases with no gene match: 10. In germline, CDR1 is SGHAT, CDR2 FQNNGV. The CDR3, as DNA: TGTGCCAGCAGCCTGGGGCTAGCGGCTTTCACAGATACGCAGTATTTT. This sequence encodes CASSLGLAAFTDTQYF.

The CDR3 DNA is TGTGCCAGCAGCTTACAGGGGGCGCAGGGCTATGGCTACACCTTC. It encodes CASSLQGAQGYGYTF. The chain carries TRBV5-6 and TRBJ1-2, with 9 nucleotides matching TRBD1. The CDR3 contains 15 residues. The germline V gene encodes CDR1 SGHDT and CDR2 YYEEEE. The V segment lost 2 bases and the J segment 4 bases; nucleotides outside the gene matches: 6.